Below, 23 T cell receptor beta chains from the same sample are listed, as sequenced in a study of regulatory T cells in long-lasting Graves disease. Through Arm-PCR of CDR3 regions and iRepertoire HTBI primers, TCR beta libraries were built. Using its own MiXCR run on the multiplex PCR reads, TCRdb lists one record per CDR3 protein. The top ten hold approximately 6.4% of the sample, which has approximately 500,000 distinct CDR3 sequences, 20% to 25% seen once. Time point reported: persistent/refractory GD, antithyroid drugs over 5 years with positive TRAb. Isolated PBMC RNA provided the starting material for the TCR library. Source: peripheral blood mononuclear cells (PBMCs), taken when the disease was refractory, from a patient treated with antithyroid drugs. Source of these receptors: a female donor with Graves disease.

This clonotype was seen ten or more times. The chain is built from TRBV2 and TRBJ1-1, with D possibly being TRBD1 (5 bases). Looked up from germline, CDR1 is SNHLY and CDR2 is FYNNEI. CDR3 length: 13 amino acids. V lost 3 bases, J lost 3 bases, and 8 bases lay in between. The CDR3, as DNA: TGTGCCAGCAGTGAGAGGGGACACACTGAAGCTTTCTTT. It yields the protein CASSERGHTEAFF.

Ten or more counts support this clonotype. V is TRBV28 and J is TRBJ2-1; 10 nucleotides line up with TRBD2. Germline V gene lookup returns CDR1 MDHEN and CDR2 SYDVKM. This CDR3 has 15 amino acids. The V and J ends lost 7 bases and 7 bases, in that order; junction bases with no gene match: 10. Written as DNA, the CDR3 is TGTGCCAGCACCCCCGGGCTAGCGGGAGCGAATGAGCAGTTCTTC. Amino acid sequence: CASTPGLAGANEQFF.

This sequence joins TRBV10-3 and TRBJ1-1; a possible D gene is TRBD1 (6 bases). This CDR3 is 14 amino acids long. Germline V gives CDR1 ENHRY, CDR2 SYGVKD. Deletions cut 6 bases from V and 2 bases from J, with 13 bases between. The CDR3 here is CAISGDTGNTEAFF. The CDR3 nucleotides read TGTGCCATCAGCGGGGACACCGGAAACACTGAAGCTTTCTTT.

V and J are TRBV28 and TRBJ1-2, with 9 bases lining up with TRBD1. With 6 bases clipped from V and 8 bases from J, the junction kept 13 bases outside the gene matches. Germline CDR1 reads MDHEN; CDR2 reads SYDVKM. The CDR3 runs to 15 residues. The CDR3 DNA reads as TGTGCCAGCAGCCGCGGGACAGGGCGTTTAGAAGGCTACACCTTC. As protein: CASSRGTGRLEGYTF.

The chain couples TRBV24-1 to TRBJ1-2; D uncertain. There are 13 residues in the CDR3. The ends were cut back, 0 bases at V and 8 bases at J, with 9 bases in the middle. Germline CDR1 reads KGHDR; CDR2 reads SFDVKD. CDR3 residues: CATSDLTESGYTF. The CDR3, as DNA: TGTGCCACCAGTGATTTGACGGAATCGGGCTACACCTTC.

This clonotype was recorded at least ten times. The chain uses TRBV29-1 and TRBJ1-1; TRBD1 is a possible D gene (5 bases). Per the germline V gene, CDR1 is SQVTM and CDR2 is ANQGSEA. Trimming removed 6 bases at V and 0 bases at J, with 14 bases between. The length of the CDR3 is 14 residues. In DNA, the CDR3 is TGCAGCGTGCCCTCGGGGGTGGTGAACACTGAAGCTTTCTTT. Encoded protein: CSVPSGVVNTEAFF.

Comments on this clonotype: At one end the junction does not follow the germline gene, possibly because of a read error. V usage is TRBV5-6 and J usage is TRBJ1-5; perhaps TRBD1 as D (6 bases). The CDR3 is 16 amino acids. Germline CDR1 SGHDT, CDR2 YYEEEE. The CDR3 nucleotides read TGTGCCAGCAGCTATCGGGGGACACCTAGCGATCAGCCCCAGCATTTT. It translates to CASSYRGTPSDQPQHF.

The chain links TRBV28 to TRBJ2-3; TRBD1 matches 8 bases. With 5 bases clipped from V and 2 bases from J, the junction kept 15 bases outside the gene matches. This CDR3 spans 18 amino acids. Looked up from germline, CDR1 is MDHEN and CDR2 is SYDVKM. The CDR3 loop is CASSTGAGGQIYTDTQYF. The CDR3 DNA is TGTGCCAGCAGTACGGGCGCAGGGGGCCAGATCTACACAGATACGCAGTATTTT.

This chain uses TRBV2 with TRBJ1-6, with a possible D match to TRBD1 (5 bases). Trimming left V 3 bases short and J 8 bases short, with 17 bases between. This CDR3 is built from 16 residues. Germline values: CDR1 SNHLY, CDR2 FYNNEI. Written as DNA, the CDR3 is TGTGCCAGCAGTGACCCACAGGTAGAGTTGGATTCACCCCTCCACTTT. Its translation: CASSDPQVELDSPLHF. The full variable domain, completed using reference TRBV2 and TRBJ1-6, is EPEVTQTPSHQVTQMGQEVILRCVPISNHLYFYWYRQILGQKVEFLVSFYNNEISEKSEIFDDQFSVERPDGSNFTLKIRSTKLEDSAMYFCASSDPQVELDSPLHFGNGTRLTVT.

This clonotype was counted many times. The chain has TRBV10-3 and TRBJ1-2, with D maybe TRBD1 (5 bases). The V gene's germline CDR1 is ENHRY and CDR2 SYGVKD. Trimming took 5 bases from V and 5 from J, leaving 24 bases between them. This CDR3 comprises 17 residues. For the CDR3, the DNA is TGTGCCATCAGTAAATCTGTGGGCAGGGAGGCTCGATATGGCTACACCTTC. Protein: CAISKSVGREARYGYTF.

This clonotype showed up many times. This sequence joins TRBV2 and TRBJ1-2, with D uncertain. Trimming removed 4 bases at V and 4 bases at J, with 10 bases between. CDR1 and CDR2 from the germline V gene are SNHLY and FYNNEI. The CDR3 covers 13 residues. The CDR3: CASSASYPYGYTF. The CDR3 DNA reads as TGTGCCAGCAGTGCTTCATACCCCTATGGCTACACCTTC.

This sequence joins TRBV7-2 and TRBJ2-3; 10 bases line up with TRBD2. Trimming removed 5 bases from V and 3 bases from J; junction bases left unmatched: 8. CDR3 length: 16 amino acids. Germline V gene data show CDR1 as SGHTA and CDR2 as FQGNSA. This chain's CDR3 is CASSPLAGASTDTQYF. The CDR3 DNA is TGTGCCAGCAGCCCCCTAGCGGGAGCGTCGACAGATACGCAGTATTTT. Full variable domain (rest looked up from reference TRBV7-2 and TRBJ2-3): GAGVSQSPSNKVTEKGKDVELRCDPISGHTALYWYRQSLGQGLEFLIYFQGNSAPDKSGLPSDRFSAERTGGSVSTLTIQRTQQEDSAVYLCASSPLAGASTDTQYFGPGTRLTVL.

About this clonotype: Being one base from a much bigger clone, this may be a read error. This chain connects TRBV6-2 or TRBV6-3 to TRBJ1-5; unclear D gene. The CDR3 loop spans 15 amino acids. Between the trimmed V and J ends, which lost 3 bases and 0 bases, there was a span of 9 bases. CDR1 and CDR2 from the germline V gene are MNHEY and SVGEGT. The CDR3 region is CASSYWLLSNQPQHF. The CDR3 DNA follows: TGTGCCAGCAGTTATTGGCTCCTTAGCAATCAGCCCCAGCATTTT.

This clonotype has only one observation. This chain links TRBV7-8 with TRBJ2-3; 9 nucleotides agree with TRBD2. Germline CDR1 is SGHVS and CDR2 is FQNEAQ. CDR3 length equals 14 residues. J lost 7 bases, V lost 8 bases, and 10 bases had no gene match. The CDR3: CASVAGGELYTQYF. The CDR3 coding sequence is TGTGCCAGCGTGGCGGGAGGGGAGCTATATACGCAGTATTTT.

The genes are TRBV5-1 and TRBJ2-2; D might be TRBD1 or TRBD2, each matching 5 bases. Germline CDR1 is SGHRS and CDR2 is YFSETQ. Trimming took 4 bases from V and 4 from J, leaving 14 bases between them. CDR3 size: 15 residues. The CDR3 loop is CASSPRDEATGELFF. The CDR3 DNA sequence: TGCGCCAGCAGCCCCCGGGACGAAGCCACCGGGGAGCTGTTTTTT.

This clonotype was observed at least ten times. The rearrangement uses TRBV9 and TRBJ1-5; tentative D call: TRBD1 (6 bases). The CDR3 length is 15 residues. The germline V gene has CDR1 SGDLS and CDR2 YYNGEE. Trimming cost V 6 bases and J 4 bases, with 17 bases left between them. As DNA, the CDR3 is TGTGCCAGCAATCCCGGGGGGGCGGTTAATCAGCCCCAGCATTTT. Encoded protein: CASNPGGAVNQPQHF.

The chain combines TRBV11-2 with TRBJ2-2; D gene ambiguous. Germline V gene data show CDR1 as SGHAT and CDR2 as FQNNGV. The CDR3 is made up of 13 amino acids. The ends were cut back, 5 bases at V and 3 bases at J, with 7 bases in the middle. The CDR3 sequence: CASSRTYTGELFF. The CDR3 DNA follows: TGTGCCAGCAGCCGAACTTACACCGGGGAGCTGTTTTTT.

This chain uses TRBV20-1 with TRBJ2-7, with TRBD2 matching 12 bases. The germline V gene encodes CDR1 DFQATT and CDR2 SNEGSKA (reference sequence). The CDR3 is made up of 15 amino acids. V dropped 2 bases and J dropped 1; count of bases not matched to a gene: 3. The CDR3 sequence: CSARPLAGGSYEQYF. The CDR3, as DNA: TGCAGTGCTAGACCACTAGCGGGGGGATCCTACGAGCAGTACTTC.

The rearrangement joins TRBV18 to TRBJ1-2; possible D gene TRBD1, 5 bases. Trimming shortened V by 1 base and J by 0 bases, and 12 bases separated the two germline ends. The length of the CDR3 is 16 residues. The V gene's germline CDR1 is KGHSH and CDR2 LQKENI. The CDR3 DNA reads TGTGCCAGCTCACCACTACGGGGCGGGGCTAACTATGGCTACACCTTC. Amino acid sequence: CASSPLRGGANYGYTF.

This clonotype was found once. This chain connects TRBV10-3 to TRBJ2-7, with D perhaps assigned TRBD1 or TRBD2 (5 bases each). Looked up from germline, CDR1 is ENHRY and CDR2 is SYGVKD. The CDR3 totals 14 residues. Trimming removed 10 bases at V and 2 bases at J, with 18 bases between. DNA for the CDR3: TGTGCCACCGGGTCCCGAGGGGCCACCTACGAGCAGTACTTC. It specifies CATGSRGATYEQYF.

This clonotype was seen at least ten times. The CDR3 is CASSPLSPAGDEGTQYF. CDR3 DNA: TGCGCCAGCAGCCCTCTTTCCCCGGCGGGGGACGAAGGGACCCAGTACTTC. This sequence joins TRBV5-1 and TRBJ2-5, with 7 positions matching TRBD2. V was clipped by 4 bases and J by 7 bases; unmatched bases: 19. This CDR3 region has 17 residues. Germline-derived CDR1 and CDR2 are SGHRS and YFSETQ.

This clonotype was seen once. The chain is built from TRBV27 and TRBJ2-1; TRBD2 aligns across 10 bases. The CDR3 spans 16 residues. Germline trimming cut 4 bases from V and 4 bases from J; bases unmatched to any gene: 7. Germline loops: CDR1 MNHEY, CDR2 SMNVEV (reference sequence). The CDR3 here is CASSSPGTSVYNEQFF. The DNA for the CDR3 is TGTGCCAGCAGTTCCCCCGGGACTAGCGTGTACAATGAGCAGTTCTTC.

As to this clonotype: This sequence may be a read error, since a much larger clone differs from it by one base. This chain links TRBV12-3 or TRBV12-4 with TRBJ2-5; D is undetermined. The CDR3 runs to 16 residues. The CDR3, as DNA: TGTGCCAGCAGCTTAGTCGTATCGGCCTCCTCAGAGGCCCAGTACTTC. Protein: CASSLVVSASSEAQYF.